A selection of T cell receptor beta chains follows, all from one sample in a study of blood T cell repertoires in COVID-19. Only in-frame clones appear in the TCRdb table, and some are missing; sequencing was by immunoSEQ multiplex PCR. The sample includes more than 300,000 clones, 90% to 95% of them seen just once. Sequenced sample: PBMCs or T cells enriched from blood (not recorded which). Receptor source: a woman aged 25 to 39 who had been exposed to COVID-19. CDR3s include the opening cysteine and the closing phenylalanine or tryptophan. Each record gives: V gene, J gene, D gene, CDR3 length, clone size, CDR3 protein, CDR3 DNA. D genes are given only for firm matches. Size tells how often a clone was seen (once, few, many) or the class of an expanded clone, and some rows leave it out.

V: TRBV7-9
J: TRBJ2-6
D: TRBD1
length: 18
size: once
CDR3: CASSPRGYQGAGANVLTF
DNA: TGTGCCAGCAGCCCGCGGGGTTATCAGGGGGCCGGGGCCAACGTCCTGACTTTC

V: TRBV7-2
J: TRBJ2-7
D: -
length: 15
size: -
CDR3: CASSLVGTESYEQYF
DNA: TGTGCCAGCAGCTTAGTTGGGACTGAGAGCTACGAGCAGTACTTC

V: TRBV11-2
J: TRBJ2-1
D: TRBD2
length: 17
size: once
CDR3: CASSLGLAGGPYNEQFF
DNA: TGTGCCAGCAGCTTGGGGCTAGCGGGGGGGCCATACAATGAGCAGTTCTTC

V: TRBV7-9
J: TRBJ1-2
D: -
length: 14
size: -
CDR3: CASSPTGPFYGYTF
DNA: TGTGCCAGCAGCCCAACAGGGCCCTTCTATGGCTACACCTTC

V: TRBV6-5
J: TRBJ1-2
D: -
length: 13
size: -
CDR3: CASSYGHRGGYTF
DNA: TGTGCCAGCAGTTACGGGCATCGGGGGGGCTACACCTTC

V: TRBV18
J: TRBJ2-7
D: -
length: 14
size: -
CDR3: CASSPSSRVGEQYF
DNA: TGTGCCAGCTCACCAAGTTCCAGGGTGGGTGAGCAGTACTTC

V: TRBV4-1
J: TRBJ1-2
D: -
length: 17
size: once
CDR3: CASSQGRNKALSYGYTF
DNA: TGCGCCAGCAGCCAAGGGCGGAATAAAGCCCTTTCCTATGGCTACACCTTC

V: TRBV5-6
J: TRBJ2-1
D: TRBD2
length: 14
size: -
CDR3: CASSLGAGGYEQFF
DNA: TGTGCCAGCAGCTTGGGAGCGGGGGGTTATGAGCAGTTCTTC

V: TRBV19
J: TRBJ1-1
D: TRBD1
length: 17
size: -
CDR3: CASSIVLGQGTNTEAFF
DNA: TGTGCCAGTAGTATAGTTTTGGGACAGGGGACTAACACTGAAGCTTTCTTT

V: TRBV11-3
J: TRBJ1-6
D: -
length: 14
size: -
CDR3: CASSYGGAFSPLHF
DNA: TGTGCCAGCAGCTACGGGGGGGCGTTTTCACCCCTCCACTTT

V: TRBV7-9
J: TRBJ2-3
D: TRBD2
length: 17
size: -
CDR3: CASSSGLAGGTGDTQYF
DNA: TGTGCCAGCAGCTCCGGACTAGCGGGGGGGACCGGGGATACGCAGTATTTT

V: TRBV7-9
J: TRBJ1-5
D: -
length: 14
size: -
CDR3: CASSRGEGGQPQHF
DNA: TGTGCCAGCAGCCGCGGGGAGGGAGGGCAGCCCCAGCATTTT

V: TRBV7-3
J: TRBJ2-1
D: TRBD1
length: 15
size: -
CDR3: CASSSGQSNYNEQFF
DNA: TGTGCCAGCAGCTCGGGACAGTCAAACTACAATGAGCAGTTCTTC

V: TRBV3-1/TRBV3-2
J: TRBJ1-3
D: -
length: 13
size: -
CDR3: CASSRGLGNTIYF
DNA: TGTGCCAGCAGTCGAGGGCTAGGAAACACCATATATTTT

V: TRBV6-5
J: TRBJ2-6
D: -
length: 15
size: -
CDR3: CASSFDSSGANVLTF
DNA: TGTGCCAGCAGTTTCGACAGCTCTGGGGCCAACGTCCTGACTTTC

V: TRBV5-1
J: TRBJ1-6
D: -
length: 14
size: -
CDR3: CASSLMATNSPLHF
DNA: TGCGCCAGCAGCCTCATGGCAACGAATTCACCCCTCCACTTT

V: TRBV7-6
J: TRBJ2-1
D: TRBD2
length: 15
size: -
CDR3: CASSPAGGPWNEQFF
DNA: TGTGCCAGCAGCCCAGCGGGGGGGCCCTGGAATGAGCAGTTCTTC